The entry below gives a single T cell receptor beta chain sequence along with its context. What it recognizes is unknown. The protocol was immunoSEQ multiplex PCR, while the TCRdb copy is restricted to in-frame clones and leaves out a portion. The table lists around 78,000 clones, roughly 87% of them singletons. This entry belongs to a study of T cell responses to AZD1222 COVID-19 vaccine. The V gene lost 7 bases and the J gene lost 5 bases, with 12 bases spanning the gap. Per germline, CDR1 SEHNR and CDR2 FQNEAQ (reference sequence). The CDR3 runs 14 residues. Overall study findings and caveats: The donor cohort was predominantly white British with a female majority, and clonal diversity may have been underestimated. AZD1222 recipients seropositive at baseline numbered only 6 or 7. Reportedly, nearly half the spike-specific TCRs target unmutated variant regions.

The origin of this receptor is an adult in good health. Specimen: peripheral blood, collected on day 0 of MenACWY control vaccination. V gene TRBV7-9 combines with J gene TRBJ1-6, with D unclear. The CDR3 coding sequence is TGTGCCAGCAAACCGGAGACTGATAATTCACCCCTCCACTTT. Its translation: CASKPETDNSPLHF.